This T cell receptor (beta chain) is from a study of Graves' ophthalmopathy and Graves' hyperthyroidism. In its sample, this clonotype was seen many times. The CDR3 sequence is 15 residues long. Germline V gene data show CDR1 as SGHDT and CDR2 as YYEEEE. The V end lost 6 bases, the J end lost 4 bases, and 19 bases lay between the germline ends. Amplification targeted the TCR beta CDR3 regions, with RNA transcripts as the source material. Second-round multiplex PCR followed a first-round RT-PCR using HTBI primers. TCRdb processed the multiplex PCR reads anew with MiXCR; each CDR3 protein has one entry. The sample has about 620,000 distinct CDR3 sequences; 20% to 25% are singletons.

The source material was peripheral blood. This receptor was taken from a woman aged 18-35 years with stable Graves' hyperthyroidism. Some clones in this sample may be carry-over from other donors' samples. The rearrangement joins TRBV5-6 to TRBJ1-2; perhaps TRBD1 as D (5 bases). CDR3 residues: CASTVERGKFYGYTF. The CDR3 bases are TGTGCCAGCACGGTGGAGCGGGGGAAATTCTATGGCTACACCTTC.